A selection of T cell receptor beta chains follows, all from one sample in a study of blood T cell repertoires in COVID-19. This table comes from immunoSEQ multiplex PCR, and its TCRdb copy is limited to in-frame clones, with some not included. The sample consists of about 260,000 clones, around nine tenths of them appearing once. Sequencing used peripheral blood. The receptor set was obtained from a man in his forties with active or convalescent COVID-19. Both conserved end residues are part of each CDR3. A D gene is named only where the DNA matches it firmly. A row's size may be missing; if present it is once, few, many or a size class.

TRBJ1-5	TRBD1	NA	18	TRBV28	TGTGCCGGCAAAGGACTCGGGACAGGGAGCGGAGGCAATCAGCCCCAGCATTTT	CAGKGLGTGSGGNQPQHF
TRBJ2-1	TRBD1	NA	15	TRBV14	TGTGCCAGCAGCCAAATTCGGACAGGCGACAATGAGCAGTTCTTC	CASSQIRTGDNEQFF
TRBJ1-1	TRBD1	NA	15	TRBV30	TGTGCCTGCTTGGGAAATCCGGGACAGTATACTGAAGCTTTCTTT	CACLGNPGQYTEAFF
TRBJ2-7	NA	NA	13	TRBV10-2	TGCGCCAGCAGAGTCGGGACTCTCTACGAGCAGTACTTC	CASRVGTLYEQYF
TRBJ2-7	NA	few	14	TRBV2	TGTGCCAGCAGTGAAGCGATACAGCTCTACGAGCAGTACTTC	CASSEAIQLYEQYF
TRBJ1-1	NA	once	14	TRBV29-1	TGCAGCGTTGAGGGGCTTAACACAAACACTGAAGCTTTCTTT	CSVEGLNTNTEAFF
TRBJ2-7	NA	NA	15	TRBV28	TGTGCCAGCAGCCGCCGTGGGACTTTTACCTACGAGCAGTACTTC	CASSRRGTFTYEQYF
TRBJ1-4	NA	once	15	TRBV7-6	TGTGCCAGCAGCGTCAGGCCTGCAACTAATGAAAAACTGTTTTTT	CASSVRPATNEKLFF
TRBJ1-2	NA	NA	12	TRBV25-1	TGTGCCAGCAGTGAAGGGCAGCGGGGCTACACCTTC	CASSEGQRGYTF
TRBJ1-5	NA	NA	14	TRBV18	TGTGCCAGCTCTCTAGACAGAATAAATCAGCCCCAGCATTTT	CASSLDRINQPQHF
TRBJ1-2	NA	once	13	TRBV5-5	TGTGCCAGCAGCTTGACCCCCCAGGGTGGCTACACCTTC	CASSLTPQGGYTF
TRBJ2-1	TRBD2	NA	14	TRBV5-6	TGTGCCAGCAGCTTGACTAGCGGCTACAATGAGCAGTTCTTC	CASSLTSGYNEQFF
TRBJ2-5	TRBD1	NA	15	TRBV10-3	TGTGCCATCAGGGAGCCGGGACAGGGGAAAGAGACCCAGTACTTC	CAIREPGQGKETQYF